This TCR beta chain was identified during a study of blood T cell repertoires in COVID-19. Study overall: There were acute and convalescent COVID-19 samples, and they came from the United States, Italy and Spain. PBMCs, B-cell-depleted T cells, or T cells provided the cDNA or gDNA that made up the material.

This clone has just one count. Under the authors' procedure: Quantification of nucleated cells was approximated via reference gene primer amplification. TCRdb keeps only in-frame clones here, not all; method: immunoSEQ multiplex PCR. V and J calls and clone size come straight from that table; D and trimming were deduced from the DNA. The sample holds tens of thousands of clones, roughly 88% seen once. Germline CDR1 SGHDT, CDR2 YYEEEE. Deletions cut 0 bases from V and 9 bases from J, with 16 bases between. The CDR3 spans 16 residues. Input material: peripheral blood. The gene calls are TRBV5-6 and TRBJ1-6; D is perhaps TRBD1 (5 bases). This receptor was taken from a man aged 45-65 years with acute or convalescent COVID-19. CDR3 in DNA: TGTGCCAGCAGCTTGGCCTTACAGGACCCCGTTTCACCCCTCCACTTT. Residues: CASSLALQDPVSPLHF.